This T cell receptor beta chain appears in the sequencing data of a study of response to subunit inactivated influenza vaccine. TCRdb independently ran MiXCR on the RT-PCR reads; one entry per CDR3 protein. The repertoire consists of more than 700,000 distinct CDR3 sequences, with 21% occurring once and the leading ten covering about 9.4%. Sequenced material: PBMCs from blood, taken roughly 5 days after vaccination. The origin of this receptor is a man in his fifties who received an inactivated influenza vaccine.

The CDR3 spells CASSFVGSGTYNEQFF. The DNA of the CDR3 is TGTGCCAGCAGCTTTGTTGGTAGCGGGACTTACAATGAGCAGTTCTTC. The chain links TRBV7-9 to TRBJ2-1; 8 bases agree with TRBD2. CDR3 length equals 16 residues. Germline V gene sequence: CDR1 SEHNR, CDR2 FQNEAQ (reference sequence). V trimming: 3 bases; J trimming: 4 bases; junction bases outside the gene matches: 8. The variable domain in full, completed from reference TRBV7-9 and TRBJ2-1, reads DTGVSQNPRHKITKRGQNVTFRCDPISEHNRLYWYRQTLGQGPEFLTYFQNEAQLEKSRLLSDRFSAERPKGSFSTLEIQRTEQGDSAMYLCASSFVGSGTYNEQFFGPGTRLTVL.